This T cell receptor (beta chain) was documented in a study of regulatory T cells in long-lasting Graves disease. The CDR3 runs 13 residues. Unmatched junction bases numbered 6, after V lost 4 bases and J lost 6 bases. Germline-derived CDR1 and CDR2 are SGHRS and YFSETQ. iRepertoire HTBI primers and Arm-PCR of CDR3 regions built TCR beta libraries. TCRdb reanalysed the multiplex PCR reads using MiXCR and keeps one entry per CDR3 protein. The sample consists of under 450,000 distinct CDR3 sequences, about 17% of them appearing once. This clonotype was counted at least ten times. Regarding time point: newly diagnosed GD, antithyroid drugs for less than 3 months. Following extraction of RNA from PBMCs, that RNA was used to make the TCR library. This same sample was also taken into another study, of T cells in Graves' hyperthyroidism and ophthalmopathy. From that study: Disease duration under 2 months; hyperthyroidism patients were aged 18 to 65.

This clonotype was sampled from a woman under 30 with Graves disease. The genes are TRBV5-1 and TRBJ1-2; TRBD1 matches at 7 bases. This specimen was peripheral blood mononuclear cells (PBMCs), taken at new diagnosis, from a patient treated with antithyroid drugs. In DNA form, the CDR3 reads TGCGCCAGCAGCCCGGGACAGATACATGGCTACACCTTC. Its translation is CASSPGQIHGYTF.